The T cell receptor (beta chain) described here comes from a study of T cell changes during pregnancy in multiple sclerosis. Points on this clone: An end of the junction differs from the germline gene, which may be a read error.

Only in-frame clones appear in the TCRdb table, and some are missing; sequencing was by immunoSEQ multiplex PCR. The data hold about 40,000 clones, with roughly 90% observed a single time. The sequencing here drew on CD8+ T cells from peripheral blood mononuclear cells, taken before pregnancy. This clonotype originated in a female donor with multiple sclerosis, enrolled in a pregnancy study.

CDR3 sequence reads: CASSKEGLATTRQETQYF. CDR3 sequence (DNA): TGTGCCAGCAGCAAAGAGGGACTAGCGACCACAAGACAAGAGACCCAGTACTTC. The V call is TRBV14, the J call TRBJ2-5, with 10 bases aligning to TRBD2. The CDR3 consists of 18 residues. In germline, CDR1 is SGHDN, CDR2 FVKESK.